A single sample gave rise to the 20 T cell receptor beta chains below, sequenced in a study of response to subunit inactivated influenza vaccine. MiXCR, applied by TCRdb to the RT-PCR reads, yields one record per CDR3 protein. The table records roughly 650,000 distinct CDR3 sequences, less than 15% of them present only once. The sequences come from PBMCs from blood, collected less than 15 days before vaccination. Receptors were obtained from a middle-aged man who received an inactivated influenza vaccine.

This clonotype has ten or more counts. This chain links TRBV5-1 with TRBJ2-1; the D is unclear. CDR3 size: 16 residues. Germline CDR1 reads SGHRS; CDR2 reads YFSETQ. Deletions cut 4 bases from V and 4 bases from J, with 18 bases between. CDR3 residues: CASSVASAIRYNEQFF. CDR3 nucleotides: TGCGCCAGCAGCGTGGCCTCGGCGATCCGGTACAATGAGCAGTTCTTC. Looking up the rest from reference TRBV5-1 and TRBJ2-1 gives the full variable domain: KAGVTQTPRYLIKTRGQQVTLSCSPISGHRSVSWYQQTPGQGLQFLFEYFSETQRNKGNFPGRFSGRQFSNSRSEMNVSTLELGDSALYLCASSVASAIRYNEQFFGPGTRLTVL.

This chain connects TRBV11-2 to TRBJ1-1; D remains ambiguous. The CDR3 consists of 14 residues. V gave up 8 bases and J gave up 0 bases, with 13 bases separating them. Germline CDR1 is SGHAT and CDR2 is FQNNGV. In nucleotides, the CDR3 is TGTGCCAGCCGTCTCCTGGCCATGAACACTGAAGCTTTCTTT. Translated, it gives CASRLLAMNTEAFF.

J is TRBJ2-1 and V is TRBV9; D gene uncertain. The CDR3 loop spans 13 amino acids. In germline, CDR1 is SGDLS, CDR2 YYNGEE. The V end lost 0 bases, the J end lost 6 bases, and 7 bases lay between the germline ends. CDR3 nucleotides: TGTGCCAGCAGCGTAGGGGTGGGCAATGAGCAGTTCTTC. It encodes CASSVGVGNEQFF.

The chain's CDR3 is CASSHGAGEQFF. The CDR3 coding sequence is TGTGCCAGCAGCCACGGGGCCGGTGAGCAGTTCTTC. This sequence joins TRBV14 and TRBJ2-1; tentatively, D is TRBD1 or TRBD2 (5 bases each). The CDR3 extends over 12 amino acids. Germline CDR1 is SGHDN and CDR2 is FVKESK. Trimming cost V 3 bases and J 9 bases, with 9 bases left between them.

This clonotype appeared a few times. This chain links TRBV25-1 with TRBJ2-7; D is unresolved. Germline values: CDR1 MGHDK, CDR2 SYGVNS. V dropped 8 bases and J dropped 5 bases, with 7 bases sitting between them. The CDR3 spans 10 residues. The CDR3 protein is CASGKNEQYF. The CDR3 DNA reads as TGTGCCAGCGGAAAGAACGAGCAGTACTTC.

This clonotype was seen at least ten times. The chain recombines TRBV7-9 with TRBJ1-5; 7 bases are a match to TRBD1. From germline, CDR1 is SEHNR and CDR2 FQNEAQ (reference sequence). V was clipped by 2 bases and J by 4 bases; unmatched bases: 2. CDR3 size: 14 residues. CDR3 DNA sequence: TGTGCCAGCAGCTTATCACAGGGGAATCAGCCCCAGCATTTT. It codes for CASSLSQGNQPQHF.

The chain is built from TRBV5-1 and TRBJ2-2; no firm D call. V lost 0 bases, J lost 2 bases, and 11 bases lay in between. This CDR3 contains 16 residues. Per germline, CDR1 SGHRS and CDR2 YFSETQ. The CDR3 DNA reads as TGCGCCAGCAGCTTGGCCGGTTTAGGAAACACCGGGGAGCTGTTTTTT. Translation gives CASSLAGLGNTGELFF.

On this clonotype: This may be a read error, as it is one base from a much larger clone. The chain links TRBV24-1 to TRBJ2-1, with 7 bases aligning to TRBD1. The CDR3 length is 16 residues. Germline lookup yields CDR1 KGHDR and CDR2 SFDVKD. The DNA of the CDR3 is TGTGCCATCAGTGGCATACAGGGGAACGGCTACAATGAGCAGTTCTTC. This gives the protein CAISGIQGNGYNEQFF.

This chain uses TRBV15 with TRBJ2-1, with 7 bases fitting TRBD1. J gave up 3 bases and V 8 bases, and 13 bases lay outside the gene matches. Germline CDR1 and CDR2: LNHNV and YYDKDF (reference sequence). The CDR3 has 16 residues. CDR3 sequence: CATAGVGNRGYNEQFF. The CDR3, as DNA: TGTGCCACCGCGGGTGTGGGGAACAGGGGCTACAATGAGCAGTTCTTC.

DNA of the CDR3: TGTGCCAGCAGCACACAGGGGATTGTGCGAGGGGAGCTGTTTTTT. This gives the protein CASSTQGIVRGELFF. The rearrangement uses TRBV28 and TRBJ2-2; 7 positions match TRBD1. Germline V CDR1 and CDR2: MDHEN, SYDVKM. V dropped 6 bases and J dropped 8; count of bases not matched to a gene: 12. This CDR3 region has 15 residues. The full variable domain, in which reference TRBV28 and TRBJ2-2 provide the parts outside the CDR3, is DVKVTQSSRYLVKRTGEKVFLECVQDMDHENMFWYRQDPGLGLRLIYFSYDVKMKEKGDIPEGYSVSREKKERFSLILESASTNQTSMYLCASSTQGIVRGELFFGEGSRLTVL.

The sample holds a few counts of this clonotype. The chain has TRBV12-3 or TRBV12-4 and TRBJ1-2; possible D gene TRBD1, 5 bases. The CDR3 loop spans 15 amino acids. V lost 4 bases and J 2 bases, leaving 14 bases between the germline ends. This CDR3 is CASSSPGRGNYGYTF. The CDR3 region has the DNA TGTGCCAGCAGTTCTCCGGGACGGGGAAACTATGGCTACACCTTC.

This clonotype has a handful of counts. V and J are TRBV29-1 and TRBJ2-5; 11 bases map to TRBD2. Germline V gene lookup returns CDR1 SQVTM and CDR2 ANQGSEA. Unmatched junction bases numbered 3, after V lost 3 bases and J lost 0 bases. The CDR3 extends over 15 amino acids. The CDR3 DNA follows: TGCAGCGTTGATACGACTAGCGGGAACCAAGAGACCCAGTACTTC. Translating it yields CSVDTTSGNQETQYF.

The J gene is TRBJ2-3, the V gene TRBV20-1, with a weak D call TRBD2 (6 bases). CDR3 size: 15 residues. Looked up from germline, CDR1 is DFQATT and CDR2 is SNEGSKA (reference sequence). V gave up 0 bases and J gave up 4 bases, with 14 bases separating them. This CDR3 is CSARDFRELADTQYF. DNA for the CDR3: TGCAGTGCTAGAGATTTCCGGGAGTTGGCAGATACGCAGTATTTT.

The V and J genes are TRBV5-1 and TRBJ2-1; D ambiguous. This CDR3 contains 15 residues. CDR1 is SGHRS, CDR2 YFSETQ, per germline. V was shortened by 1 base and J by 0 bases, with 8 bases between the two germline ends. CDR3: CASSLSKSSYNEQFF. Written as DNA, the CDR3 is TGCGCCAGCAGCTTGTCTAAGTCCTCCTACAATGAGCAGTTCTTC.

This clonotype came up a few times. This sequence joins TRBV20-1 and TRBJ1-2; no clear D. Per the germline V gene, CDR1 is DFQATT and CDR2 is SNEGSKA (reference sequence). The CDR3 spans 12 residues. With 2 bases removed from V and 2 bases from J, the gap between germline ends came to 6 bases. CDR3 in amino acids: CSARRDNYGYTF. The CDR3 nucleotides are TGCAGTGCTAGACGCGACAACTATGGCTACACCTTC.

The table lists this clonotype with a few counts. In nucleotides, the CDR3 is TGTGCCAGCAGCTCTACAAACCCCCCAACTGGGACCGACTTTGACTACGAGCAGTACTTC. As protein: CASSSTNPPTGTDFDYEQYF. The chain combines TRBV11-1 with TRBJ2-7; D might be TRBD1 or TRBD2, each matching 5 bases. CDR3 length: 20 residues. The germline CDR1 and CDR2 sequences are SGHAT and FQDESV (reference sequence). The V end lost 4 bases, the J end lost 3 bases, and 31 bases lay between the germline ends.

The V gene is TRBV30, the J gene TRBJ1-2; 8 positions agree with TRBD1. The V gene end was trimmed by 5 bases and the J gene end by 7 bases; junction bases not matched to a gene: 6. Germline V gene lookup returns CDR1 GTSNPN and CDR2 SVGIG (reference sequence). This CDR3 has 12 residues. CDR3: CAWSPDRGGYTF. DNA for the CDR3: TGTGCCTGGTCACCAGACAGGGGTGGCTACACCTTC.

Only a few counts were recorded for this clonotype. V usage is TRBV20-1 and J usage is TRBJ2-7; 15 nucleotides agree with TRBD2. Germline V gives CDR1 DFQATT, CDR2 SNEGSKA (reference sequence). The CDR3 is 14 residues long. Trimming took 3 bases from V and 6 from J; bases not matched to a gene: 3. CDR3: CSASRTSGRAEQYF. In nucleotides, the CDR3 is TGCAGTGCTAGCCGGACTAGCGGGAGGGCCGAGCAGTACTTC.

V is TRBV5-1 and J is TRBJ2-1; tentatively, D is TRBD1 or TRBD2 (6 bases each). V dropped 7 bases and J dropped 8 bases, with 16 bases sitting between them. From germline, CDR1 is SGHRS and CDR2 YFSETQ. The CDR3 covers 13 residues. The CDR3 nucleotides are TGCGCCAGCGGGTGGGGGGCCGGGGATGAGCAGTTCTTC. Protein: CASGWGAGDEQFF.

This clonotype was recorded a few times. The V gene is TRBV5-1, the J gene TRBJ2-1, with 7 bases identical to TRBD2. V trimming: 3 bases; J trimming: 2 bases; junction bases outside the gene matches: 5. The CDR3 runs 15 residues. The germline CDR1 and CDR2 sequences are SGHRS and YFSETQ. As DNA, the CDR3 is TGCGCCAGCAGCTCGGCGGCGGGGGCCTACAATGAGCAGTTCTTC. Encoded protein: CASSSAAGAYNEQFF. Full variable domain (rest looked up from reference TRBV5-1 and TRBJ2-1): KAGVTQTPRYLIKTRGQQVTLSCSPISGHRSVSWYQQTPGQGLQFLFEYFSETQRNKGNFPGRFSGRQFSNSRSEMNVSTLELGDSALYLCASSSAAGAYNEQFFGPGTRLTVL.